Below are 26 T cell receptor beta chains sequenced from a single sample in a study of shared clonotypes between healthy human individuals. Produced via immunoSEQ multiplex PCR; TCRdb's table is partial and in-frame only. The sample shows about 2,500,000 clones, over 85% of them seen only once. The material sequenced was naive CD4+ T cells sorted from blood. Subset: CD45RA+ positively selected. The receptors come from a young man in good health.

The chain's CDR3 is CASSVIQETQYF. CDR3 sequence (DNA): TGTGCCAGCAGCGTTATCCAAGAGACCCAGTACTTC. The chain has TRBV9 and TRBJ2-5; D call uncertain. The CDR3 has 12 amino acids. Trimming took 2 bases from V and 1 from J, leaving 3 bases between them. Germline assignment: CDR1 SGDLS and CDR2 YYNGEE.

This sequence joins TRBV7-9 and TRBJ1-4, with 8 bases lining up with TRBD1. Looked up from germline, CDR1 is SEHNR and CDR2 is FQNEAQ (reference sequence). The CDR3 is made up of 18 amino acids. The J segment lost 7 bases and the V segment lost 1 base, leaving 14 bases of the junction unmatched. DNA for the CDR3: TGTGCCAGCAGCTTAGTGTGGGACAGGCCAAGAAGCGGTGAAAAACTGTTTTTT. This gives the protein CASSLVWDRPRSGEKLFF.

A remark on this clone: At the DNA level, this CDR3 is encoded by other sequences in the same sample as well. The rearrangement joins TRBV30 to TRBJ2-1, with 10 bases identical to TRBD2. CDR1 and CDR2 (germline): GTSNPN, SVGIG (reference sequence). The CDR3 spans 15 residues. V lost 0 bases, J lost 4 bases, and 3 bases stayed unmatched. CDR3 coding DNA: TGTGCCTGGAGTGTTCGACTAGCGGGTTACAATGAGCAGTTCTTC. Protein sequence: CAWSVRLAGYNEQFF.

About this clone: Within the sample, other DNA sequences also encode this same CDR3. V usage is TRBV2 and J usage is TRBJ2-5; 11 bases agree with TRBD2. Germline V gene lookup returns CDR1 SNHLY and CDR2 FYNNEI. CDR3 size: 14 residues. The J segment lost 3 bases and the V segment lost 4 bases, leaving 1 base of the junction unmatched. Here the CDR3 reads CASSASGGKETQYF. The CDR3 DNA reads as TGTGCCAGCAGTGCTAGCGGGGGGAAAGAGACCCAGTACTTC. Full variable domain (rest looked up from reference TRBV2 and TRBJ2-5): EPEVTQTPSHQVTQMGQEVILRCVPISNHLYFYWYRQILGQKVEFLVSFYNNEISEKSEIFDDQFSVERPDGSNFTLKIRSTKLEDSAMYFCASSASGGKETQYFGPGTRLLVL.

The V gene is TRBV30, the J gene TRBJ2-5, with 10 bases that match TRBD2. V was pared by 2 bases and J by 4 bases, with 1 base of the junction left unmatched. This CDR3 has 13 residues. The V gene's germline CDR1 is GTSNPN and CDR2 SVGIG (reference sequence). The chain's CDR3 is CAWSSGRGETQYF. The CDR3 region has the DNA TGTGCCTGGAGTAGCGGGAGGGGAGAGACCCAGTACTTC.

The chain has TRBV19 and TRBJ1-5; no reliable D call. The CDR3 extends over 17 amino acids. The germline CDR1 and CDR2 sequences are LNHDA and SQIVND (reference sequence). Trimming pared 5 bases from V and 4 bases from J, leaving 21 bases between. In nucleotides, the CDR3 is TGTGCCAGTAGTTCCCAGACCGGTGGGTGGGGAAATCAGCCCCAGCATTTT. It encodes CASSSQTGGWGNQPQHF.

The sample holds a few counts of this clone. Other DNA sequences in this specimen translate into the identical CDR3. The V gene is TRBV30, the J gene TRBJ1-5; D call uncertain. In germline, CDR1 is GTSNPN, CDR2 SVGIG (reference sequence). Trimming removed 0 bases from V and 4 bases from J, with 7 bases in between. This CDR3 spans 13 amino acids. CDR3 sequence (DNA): TGTGCCTGGAGTGTAAGCAGGAATCAGCCCCAGCATTTT. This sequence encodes CAWSVSRNQPQHF. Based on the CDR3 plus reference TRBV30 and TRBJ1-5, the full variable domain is SQTIHQWPATLVQPVGSPLSLECTVEGTSNPNLYWYRQAAGRGLQLLFYSVGIGQISSEVPQNLSASRPQDRQFILSSKKLLLSDSGFYLCAWSVSRNQPQHFGDGTRLSIL.

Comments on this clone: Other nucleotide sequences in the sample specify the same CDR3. CDR3: CASSPALAGEKETQYF. CDR3 coding DNA: TGTGCCAGCTCACCCGCCTTAGCGGGGGAGAAAGAGACCCAGTACTTC. The chain carries TRBV18 and TRBJ2-5, with TRBD2 matching 9 bases. The V gene end was trimmed by 3 bases and the J gene end by 3 bases; junction bases not matched to a gene: 8. The CDR3 totals 16 residues. Germline V gives CDR1 KGHSH, CDR2 LQKENI.

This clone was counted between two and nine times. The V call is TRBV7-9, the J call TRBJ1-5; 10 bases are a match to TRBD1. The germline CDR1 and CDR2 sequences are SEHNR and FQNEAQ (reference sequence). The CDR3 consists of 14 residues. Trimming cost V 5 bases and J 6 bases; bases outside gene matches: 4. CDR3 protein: CASSQGQGLQPQHF. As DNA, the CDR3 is TGTGCCAGCAGCCAGGGACAGGGGCTTCAGCCCCAGCATTTT.

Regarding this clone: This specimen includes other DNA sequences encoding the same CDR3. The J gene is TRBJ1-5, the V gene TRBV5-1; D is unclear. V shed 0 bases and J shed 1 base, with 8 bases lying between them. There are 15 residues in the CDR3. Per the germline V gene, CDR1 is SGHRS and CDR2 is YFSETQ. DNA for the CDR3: TGCGCCAGCAGCTTGGCCGGGGTGAGCAATCAGCCCCAGCATTTT. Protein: CASSLAGVSNQPQHF.

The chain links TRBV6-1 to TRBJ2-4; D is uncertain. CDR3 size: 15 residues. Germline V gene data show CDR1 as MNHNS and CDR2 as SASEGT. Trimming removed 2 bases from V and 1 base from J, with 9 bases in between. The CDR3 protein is CASSEFAGAKNIQYF. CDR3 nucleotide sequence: TGTGCCAGCAGTGAATTCGCCGGGGCCAAAAACATTCAGTACTTC.

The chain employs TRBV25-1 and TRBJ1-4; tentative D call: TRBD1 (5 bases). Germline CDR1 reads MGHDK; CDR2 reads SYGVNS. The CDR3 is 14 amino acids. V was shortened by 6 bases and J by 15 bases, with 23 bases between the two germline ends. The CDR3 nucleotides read TGTGCCAGCAGAGAGACAGCCCTTATGGGATCGGTGTTTTTT. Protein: CASRETALMGSVFF.

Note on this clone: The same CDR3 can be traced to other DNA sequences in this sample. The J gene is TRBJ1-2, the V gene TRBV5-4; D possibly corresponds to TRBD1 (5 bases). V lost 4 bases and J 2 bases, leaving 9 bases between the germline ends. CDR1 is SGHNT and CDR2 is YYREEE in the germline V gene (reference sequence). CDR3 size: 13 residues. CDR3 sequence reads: CASSLQGNYGYTF. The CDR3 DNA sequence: TGTGCCAGCAGCCTCCAGGGAAACTATGGCTACACCTTC.

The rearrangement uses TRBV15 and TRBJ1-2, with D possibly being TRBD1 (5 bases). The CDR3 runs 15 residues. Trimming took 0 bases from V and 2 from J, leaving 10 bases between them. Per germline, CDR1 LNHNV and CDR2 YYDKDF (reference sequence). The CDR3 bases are TGTGCCACCAGCAGAGATCGGAACAGGAACTATGGCTACACCTTC. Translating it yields CATSRDRNRNYGYTF.

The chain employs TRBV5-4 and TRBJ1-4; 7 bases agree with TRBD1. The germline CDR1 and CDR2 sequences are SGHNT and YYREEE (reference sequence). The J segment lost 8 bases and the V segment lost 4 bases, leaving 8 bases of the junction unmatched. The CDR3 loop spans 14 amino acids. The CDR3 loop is CASSAGQFLEKLFF. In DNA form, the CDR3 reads TGTGCCAGCAGCGCGGGACAGTTTTTAGAAAAACTGTTTTTT.

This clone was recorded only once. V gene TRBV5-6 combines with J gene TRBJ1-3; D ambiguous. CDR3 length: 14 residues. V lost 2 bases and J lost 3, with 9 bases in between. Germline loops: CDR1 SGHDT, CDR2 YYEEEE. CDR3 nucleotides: TGTGCCAGCAGCTTTAACTCTCGTGGAAACACCATATATTTT. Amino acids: CASSFNSRGNTIYF.

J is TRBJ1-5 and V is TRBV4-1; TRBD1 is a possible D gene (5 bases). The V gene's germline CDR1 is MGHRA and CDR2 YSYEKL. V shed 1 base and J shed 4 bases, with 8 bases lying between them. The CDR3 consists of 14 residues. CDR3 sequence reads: CASSQVDRNQPQHF. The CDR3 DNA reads TGCGCCAGCAGCCAAGTCGACAGAAATCAGCCCCAGCATTTT.

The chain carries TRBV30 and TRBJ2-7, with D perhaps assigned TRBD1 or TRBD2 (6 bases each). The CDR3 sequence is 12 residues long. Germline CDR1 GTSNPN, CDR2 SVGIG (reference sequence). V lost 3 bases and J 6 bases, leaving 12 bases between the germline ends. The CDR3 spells CAWSPQGGEQYF. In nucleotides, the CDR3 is TGTGCCTGGAGCCCACAGGGAGGCGAGCAGTACTTC.

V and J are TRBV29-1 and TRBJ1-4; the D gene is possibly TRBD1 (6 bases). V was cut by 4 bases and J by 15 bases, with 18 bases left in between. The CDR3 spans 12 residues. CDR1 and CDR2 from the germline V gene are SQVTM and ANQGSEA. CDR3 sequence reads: CSVGAGRGAMFF. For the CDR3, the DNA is TGCAGCGTTGGGGCCGGGCGGGGGGCAATGTTTTTT.

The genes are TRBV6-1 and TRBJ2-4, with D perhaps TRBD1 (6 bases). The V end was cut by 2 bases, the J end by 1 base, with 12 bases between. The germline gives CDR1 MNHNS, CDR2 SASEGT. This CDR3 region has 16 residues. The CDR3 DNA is TGTGCCAGCAGTGAATGGGGGCCTGGGGCCAAAAACATTCAGTACTTC. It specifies CASSEWGPGAKNIQYF.

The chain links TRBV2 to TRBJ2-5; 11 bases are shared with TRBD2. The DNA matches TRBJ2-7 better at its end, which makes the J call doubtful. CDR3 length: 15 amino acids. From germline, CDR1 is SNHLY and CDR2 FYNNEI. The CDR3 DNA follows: TGTGCCAGCAGACCCGGGACTAGCGGAACCTACGAGCAGTACTTC. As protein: CASRPGTSGTYEQYF.

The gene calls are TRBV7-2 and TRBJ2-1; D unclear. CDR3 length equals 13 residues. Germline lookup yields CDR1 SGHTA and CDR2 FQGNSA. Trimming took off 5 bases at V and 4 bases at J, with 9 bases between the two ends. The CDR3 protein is CASSPTFYNEQFF. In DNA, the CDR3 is TGTGCCAGCAGCCCGACTTTTTACAATGAGCAGTTCTTC.

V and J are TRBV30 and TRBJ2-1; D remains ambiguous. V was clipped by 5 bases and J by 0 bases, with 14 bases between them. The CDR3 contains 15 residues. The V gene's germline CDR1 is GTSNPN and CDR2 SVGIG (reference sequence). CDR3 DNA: TGTGCCTGGGAAGGCCCGGCCAGCTCCTACAATGAGCAGTTCTTC. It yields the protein CAWEGPASSYNEQFF. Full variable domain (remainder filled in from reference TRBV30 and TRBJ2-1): SQTIHQWPATLVQPVGSPLSLECTVEGTSNPNLYWYRQAAGRGLQLLFYSVGIGQISSEVPQNLSASRPQDRQFILSSKKLLLSDSGFYLCAWEGPASSYNEQFFGPGTRLTVL.

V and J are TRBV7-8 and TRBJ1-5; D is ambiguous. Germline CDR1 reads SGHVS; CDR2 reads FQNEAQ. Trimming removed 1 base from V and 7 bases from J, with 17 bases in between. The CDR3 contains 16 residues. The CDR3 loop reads CASSLEMGSLGQPQHF. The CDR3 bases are TGTGCCAGCAGCTTAGAAATGGGGTCCCTAGGACAGCCCCAGCATTTT. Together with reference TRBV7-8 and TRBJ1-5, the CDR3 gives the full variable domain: GAGVSQSPRYKVAKRGQDVALRCDPISGHVSLFWYQQALGQGPEFLTYFQNEAQLDKSGLPSDRFFAERPEGSVSTLKIQRTQQEDSAVYLCASSLEMGSLGQPQHFGDGTRLSIL.

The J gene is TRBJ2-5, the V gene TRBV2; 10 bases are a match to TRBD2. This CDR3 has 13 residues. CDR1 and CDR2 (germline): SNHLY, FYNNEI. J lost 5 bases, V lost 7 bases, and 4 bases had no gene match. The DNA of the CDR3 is TGTGCCAGCAAGGCTAGCGGGAGTGAGACCCAGTACTTC. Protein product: CASKASGSETQYF.

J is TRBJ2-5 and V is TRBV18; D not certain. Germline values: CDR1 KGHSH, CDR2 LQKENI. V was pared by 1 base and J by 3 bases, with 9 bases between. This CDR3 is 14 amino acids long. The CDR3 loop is CASSPRTPEETQYF. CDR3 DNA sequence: TGTGCCAGCTCACCACGTACGCCAGAAGAGACCCAGTACTTC.